The present T cell receptor (beta chain) was sequenced within a study of shared clonotypes between healthy human individuals. In the naive CD8 group, cells lacked CD45RO and were positively selected for CCR7, so terminally differentiated effector memory CD45RA+ cells were left out. Trimming stripped 2 bases from V and 0 bases from J, with 12 bases between. The CDR3 loop spans 15 amino acids. Looked up from germline, CDR1 is GTSNPN and CDR2 is SVGIG (reference sequence). Clones were read by immunoSEQ multiplex PCR, and TCRdb kept only the in-frame ones, dropping some. The sample consists of nearly 2 million clones, just under 95% of them appearing once.

The specimen sequenced was naive CD8+ T cells sorted from blood. This clonotype was obtained from a man younger than 30 in good health. The chain employs TRBV30 and TRBJ2-3; D remains unclear. The CDR3, as DNA: TGTGCCTGGAGTACTGTTACCACAAGCACAGATACGCAGTATTTT. Translating it yields CAWSTVTTSTDTQYF.